This T cell receptor beta chain was identified in a study of T-cell memory formation after mild COVID-19. On this clonotype itself: The target antigen is unknown.

TCRdb reprocessed the 5' RACE reads via MiXCR and lists one record per CDR3 protein. The sample records about 350,000 distinct CDR3 sequences, 25% to 30% being singletons. Points from the study as a whole: Later expanders leaned CD4+, whereas clones that contracted between day 15 and 85 were balanced CD4/CD8. Some SARS-CoV-2-responding clones were already detected in memory before infection. Second-wave clones peaking on day 37 lacked confirmed SARS-CoV-2 specificity. Mainly in CM and EM were contracting CD4+ clones; CD8+ were in EMRA.

Sequencing used PBMCs or a T cell subset sorted from them (not recorded which). This receptor was taken from an adult woman who had mild COVID-19 (a few samples of this study predate the infection). Cell type and time point are not known.

As DNA, the CDR3 is TGCGCCAGCAGCCCAAACGGCGTCAGGTACGAGCAGTACTTC. Translation: CASSPNGVRYEQYF. This sequence joins TRBV4-1 and TRBJ2-7; D gene unclear. Trimming left V 4 bases short and J 4 bases short, with 14 bases between. Per germline, CDR1 MGHRA and CDR2 YSYEKL. This CDR3 is 14 amino acids long.